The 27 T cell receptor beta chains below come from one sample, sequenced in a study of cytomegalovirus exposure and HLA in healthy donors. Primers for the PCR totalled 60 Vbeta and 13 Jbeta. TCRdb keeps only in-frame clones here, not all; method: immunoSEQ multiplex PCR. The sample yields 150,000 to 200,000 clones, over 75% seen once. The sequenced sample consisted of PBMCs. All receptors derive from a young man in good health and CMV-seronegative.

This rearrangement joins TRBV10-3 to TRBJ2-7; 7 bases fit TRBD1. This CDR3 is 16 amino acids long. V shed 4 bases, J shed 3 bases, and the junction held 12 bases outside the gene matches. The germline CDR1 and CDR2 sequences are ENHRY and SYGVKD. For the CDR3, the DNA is TGTGCCATCAGTGGGGGTCGAGACAGGGCCAGCTACGAGCAGTACTTC. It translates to CAISGGRDRASYEQYF.

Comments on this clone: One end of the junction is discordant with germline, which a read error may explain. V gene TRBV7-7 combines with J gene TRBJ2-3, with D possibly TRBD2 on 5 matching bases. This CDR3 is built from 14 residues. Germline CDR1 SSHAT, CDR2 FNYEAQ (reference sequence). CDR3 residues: CASSPLVSGSYGYF. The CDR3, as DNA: TGTGCTAGCAGCCCATTAGTATCGGGGAGCTACGGATATTTT.

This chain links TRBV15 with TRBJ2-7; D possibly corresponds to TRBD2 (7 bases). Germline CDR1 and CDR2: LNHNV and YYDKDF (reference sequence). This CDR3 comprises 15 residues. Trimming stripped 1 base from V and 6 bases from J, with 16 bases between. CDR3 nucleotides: TGTGCCACCAGCAGAGTAGGGGGAGGGCCGGGCGAGCAGTACTTC. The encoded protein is CATSRVGGGPGEQYF.

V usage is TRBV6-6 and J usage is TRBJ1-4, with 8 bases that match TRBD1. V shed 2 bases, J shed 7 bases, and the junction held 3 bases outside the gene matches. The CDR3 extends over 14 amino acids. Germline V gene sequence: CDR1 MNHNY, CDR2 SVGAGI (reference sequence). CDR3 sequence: CASSYGQGSEKLFF. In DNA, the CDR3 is TGTGCCAGCAGTTACGGACAGGGAAGTGAAAAACTGTTTTTT.

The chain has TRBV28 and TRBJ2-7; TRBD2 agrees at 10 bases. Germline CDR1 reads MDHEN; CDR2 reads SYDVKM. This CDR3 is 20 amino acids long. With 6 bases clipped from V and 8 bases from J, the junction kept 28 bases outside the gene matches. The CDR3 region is CASRPNWGTLKLVAGGKQYF. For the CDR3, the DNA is TGTGCCAGCAGACCTAACTGGGGCACCTTAAAGTTAGTAGCGGGAGGAAAGCAGTACTTC.

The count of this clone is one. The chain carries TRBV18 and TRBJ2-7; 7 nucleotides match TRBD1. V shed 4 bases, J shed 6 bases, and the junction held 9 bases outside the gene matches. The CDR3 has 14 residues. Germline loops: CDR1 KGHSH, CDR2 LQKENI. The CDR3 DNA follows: TGTGCCAGCTCACTGGCTTCGACAGGGTTCGAGCAGTACTTC. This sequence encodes CASSLASTGFEQYF.

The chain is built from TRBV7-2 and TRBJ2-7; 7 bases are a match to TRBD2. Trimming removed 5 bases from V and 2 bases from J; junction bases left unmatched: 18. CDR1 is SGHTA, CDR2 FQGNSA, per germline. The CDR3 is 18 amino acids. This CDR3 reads CASSPNHRALAVTYEQYF. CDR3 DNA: TGTGCCAGCAGCCCCAACCACCGAGCTCTAGCGGTTACCTACGAGCAGTACTTC.

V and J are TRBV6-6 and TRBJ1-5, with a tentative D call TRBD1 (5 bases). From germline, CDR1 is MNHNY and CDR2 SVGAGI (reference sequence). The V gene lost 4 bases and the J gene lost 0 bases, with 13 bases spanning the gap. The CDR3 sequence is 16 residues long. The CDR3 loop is CASSLPRGNSNQPQHF. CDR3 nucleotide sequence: TGTGCCAGCAGTTTACCTAGGGGTAATAGCAATCAGCCCCAGCATTTT.

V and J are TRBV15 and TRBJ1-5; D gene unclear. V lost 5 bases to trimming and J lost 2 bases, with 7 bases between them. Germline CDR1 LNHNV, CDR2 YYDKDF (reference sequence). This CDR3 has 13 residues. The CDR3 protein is CATSDGGNQPQHF. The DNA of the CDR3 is TGTGCCACCAGCGACGGGGGCAATCAGCCCCAGCATTTT. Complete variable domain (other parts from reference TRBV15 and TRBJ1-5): DAMVIQNPRYQVTQFGKPVTLSCSQTLNHNVMYWYQQKSSQAPKLLFHYYDKDFNNEADTPDNFQSRRPNTSFCFLDIRSPGLGDTAMYLCATSDGGNQPQHFGDGTRLSIL.

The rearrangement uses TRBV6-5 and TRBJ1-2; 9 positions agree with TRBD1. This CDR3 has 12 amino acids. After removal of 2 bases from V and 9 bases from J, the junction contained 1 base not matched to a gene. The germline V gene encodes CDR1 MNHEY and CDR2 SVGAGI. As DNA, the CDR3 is TGTGCCAGCAGTTACGGACAGGGGCGCTACACCTTC. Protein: CASSYGQGRYTF.

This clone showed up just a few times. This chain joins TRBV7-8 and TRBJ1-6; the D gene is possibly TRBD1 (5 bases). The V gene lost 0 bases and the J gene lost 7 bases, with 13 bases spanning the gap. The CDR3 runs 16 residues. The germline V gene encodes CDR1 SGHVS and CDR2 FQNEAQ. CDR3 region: CASSLAIPGPNSPLHF. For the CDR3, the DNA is TGTGCCAGCAGCTTAGCGATCCCAGGGCCCAATTCACCCCTCCACTTT. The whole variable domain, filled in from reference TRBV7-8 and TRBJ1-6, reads GAGVSQSPRYKVAKRGQDVALRCDPISGHVSLFWYQQALGQGPEFLTYFQNEAQLDKSGLPSDRFFAERPEGSVSTLKIQRTQQEDSAVYLCASSLAIPGPNSPLHFGNGTRLTVT.

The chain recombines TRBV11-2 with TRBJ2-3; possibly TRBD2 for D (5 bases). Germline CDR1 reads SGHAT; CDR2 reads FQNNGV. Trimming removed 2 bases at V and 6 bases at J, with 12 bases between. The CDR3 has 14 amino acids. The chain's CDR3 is CASSLRRVQDTQYF. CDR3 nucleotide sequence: TGTGCCAGCAGCTTACGGCGGGTTCAGGATACGCAGTATTTT.

Written as DNA, the CDR3 is TGTGCCAGCAGCTCCCGGGAGACCCAGTACTTC. Translated: CASSSRETQYF. The chain combines TRBV11-2 with TRBJ2-5; D is ambiguous. CDR3 length: 11 residues. Deletions cut 4 bases from V and 5 bases from J, with 5 bases between. The germline gives CDR1 SGHAT, CDR2 FQNNGV.

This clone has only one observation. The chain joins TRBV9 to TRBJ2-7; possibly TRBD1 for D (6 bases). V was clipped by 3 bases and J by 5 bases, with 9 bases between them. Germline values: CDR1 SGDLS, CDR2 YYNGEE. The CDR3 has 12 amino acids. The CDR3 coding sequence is TGTGCCAGCAGCGGGACAGCCCACGAGCAGTACTTC. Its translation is CASSGTAHEQYF.

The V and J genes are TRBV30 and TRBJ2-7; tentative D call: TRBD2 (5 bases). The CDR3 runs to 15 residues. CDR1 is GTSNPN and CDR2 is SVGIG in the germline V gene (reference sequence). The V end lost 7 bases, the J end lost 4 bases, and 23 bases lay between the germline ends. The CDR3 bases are TGTGCCTCTGGAACTAAAAGGCTAGCTGGGTACGAGCAGTACTTC. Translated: CASGTKRLAGYEQYF.

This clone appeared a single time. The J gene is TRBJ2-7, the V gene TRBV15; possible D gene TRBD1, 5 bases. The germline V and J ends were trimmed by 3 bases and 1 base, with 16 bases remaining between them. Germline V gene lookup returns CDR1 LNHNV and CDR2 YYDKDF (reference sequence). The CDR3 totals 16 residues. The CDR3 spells CATSRVQGPSSYEQYF. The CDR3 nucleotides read TGTGCCACCAGCAGGGTGCAGGGTCCCTCTTCCTACGAGCAGTACTTC. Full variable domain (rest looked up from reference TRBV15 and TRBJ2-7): DAMVIQNPRYQVTQFGKPVTLSCSQTLNHNVMYWYQQKSSQAPKLLFHYYDKDFNNEADTPDNFQSRRPNTSFCFLDIRSPGLGDTAMYLCATSRVQGPSSYEQYFGPGTRLTVT.

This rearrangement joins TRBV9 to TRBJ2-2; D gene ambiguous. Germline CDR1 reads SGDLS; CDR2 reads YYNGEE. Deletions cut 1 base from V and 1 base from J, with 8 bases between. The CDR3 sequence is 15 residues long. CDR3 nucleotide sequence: TGTGCCAGCAGCGTACAGGTGAAGAACACCGGGGAGCTGTTTTTT. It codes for CASSVQVKNTGELFF. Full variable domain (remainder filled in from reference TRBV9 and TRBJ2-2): DSGVTQTPKHLITATGQRVTLRCSPRSGDLSVYWYQQSLDQGLQFLIQYYNGEERAKGNILERFSAQQFPDLHSELNLSSLELGDSALYFCASSVQVKNTGELFFGEGSRLTVL.

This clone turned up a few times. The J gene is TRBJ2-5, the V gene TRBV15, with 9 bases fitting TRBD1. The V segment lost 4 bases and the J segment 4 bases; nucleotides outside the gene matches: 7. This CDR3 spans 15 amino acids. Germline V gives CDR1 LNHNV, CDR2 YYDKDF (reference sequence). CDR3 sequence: CATSTFQDRGETQYF. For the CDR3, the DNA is TGTGCCACCAGCACCTTCCAGGACAGGGGAGAGACCCAGTACTTC.

CDR3: CASSQPKTSGRILAGTQYF. As DNA, the CDR3 is TGCGCCAGCAGCCAACCTAAGACTAGCGGGCGGATCCTCGCCGGGACCCAGTACTTC. V and J are TRBV4-1 and TRBJ2-5, with 10 bases lining up with TRBD2. Trimming took 2 bases from V and 7 from J; bases not matched to a gene: 19. CDR1 MGHRA and CDR2 YSYEKL come from the germline V gene. The CDR3 loop spans 19 amino acids.

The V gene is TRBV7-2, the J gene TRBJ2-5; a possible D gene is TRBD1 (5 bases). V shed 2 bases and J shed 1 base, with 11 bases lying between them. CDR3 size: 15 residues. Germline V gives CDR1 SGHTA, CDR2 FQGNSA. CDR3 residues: CASSLSAGPQETQYF. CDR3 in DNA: TGTGCCAGCAGCTTATCGGCAGGGCCCCAAGAGACCCAGTACTTC.

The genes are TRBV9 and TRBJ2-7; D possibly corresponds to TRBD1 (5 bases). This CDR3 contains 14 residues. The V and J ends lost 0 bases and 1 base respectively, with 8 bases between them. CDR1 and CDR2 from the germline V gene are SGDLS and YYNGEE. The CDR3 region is CASSVGRASYEQYF. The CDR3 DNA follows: TGTGCCAGCAGCGTAGGCAGGGCGTCCTACGAGCAGTACTTC. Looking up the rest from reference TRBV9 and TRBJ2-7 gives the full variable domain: DSGVTQTPKHLITATGQRVTLRCSPRSGDLSVYWYQQSLDQGLQFLIQYYNGEERAKGNILERFSAQQFPDLHSELNLSSLELGDSALYFCASSVGRASYEQYFGPGTRLTVT.

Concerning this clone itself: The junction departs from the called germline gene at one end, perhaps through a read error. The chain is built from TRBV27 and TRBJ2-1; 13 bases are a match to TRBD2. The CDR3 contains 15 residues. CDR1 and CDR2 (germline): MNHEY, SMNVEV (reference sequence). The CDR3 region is CANSLGTSGNGEQFF. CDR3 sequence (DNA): TGTGCCAACAGTTTAGGGACTAGCGGGAACGGTGAGCAGTTCTTC.

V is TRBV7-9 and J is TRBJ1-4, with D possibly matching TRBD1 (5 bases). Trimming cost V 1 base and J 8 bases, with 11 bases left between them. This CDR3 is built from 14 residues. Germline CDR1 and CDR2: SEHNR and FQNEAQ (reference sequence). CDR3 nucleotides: TGTGCCAGCAGCTTAGTAGGGCCAGGGGAAAAACTGTTTTTT. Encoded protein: CASSLVGPGEKLFF. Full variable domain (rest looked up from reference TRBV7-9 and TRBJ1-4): DTGVSQNPRHKITKRGQNVTFRCDPISEHNRLYWYRQTLGQGPEFLTYFQNEAQLEKSRLLSDRFSAERPKGSFSTLEIQRTEQGDSAMYLCASSLVGPGEKLFFGSGTQLSVL.

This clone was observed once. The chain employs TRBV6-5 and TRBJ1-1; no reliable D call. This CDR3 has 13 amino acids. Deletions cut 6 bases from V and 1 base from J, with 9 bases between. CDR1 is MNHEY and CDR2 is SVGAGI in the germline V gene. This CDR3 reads CASSERRNTEAFF. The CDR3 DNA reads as TGTGCCAGCAGCGAACGGAGGAACACTGAAGCTTTCTTT.

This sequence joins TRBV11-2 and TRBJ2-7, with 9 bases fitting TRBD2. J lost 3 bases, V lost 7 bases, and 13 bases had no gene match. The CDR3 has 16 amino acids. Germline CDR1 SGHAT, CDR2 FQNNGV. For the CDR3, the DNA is TGTGCCAGCAATGGGGGGGTAGCGGGGGACTTCTACGAGCAGTACTTC. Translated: CASNGGVAGDFYEQYF.

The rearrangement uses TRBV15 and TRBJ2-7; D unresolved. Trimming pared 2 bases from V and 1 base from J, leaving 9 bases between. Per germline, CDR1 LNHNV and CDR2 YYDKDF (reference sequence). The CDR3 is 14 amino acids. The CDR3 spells CATSRISSSYEQYF. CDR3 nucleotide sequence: TGTGCCACCAGCAGAATTAGCAGTTCCTACGAGCAGTACTTC.

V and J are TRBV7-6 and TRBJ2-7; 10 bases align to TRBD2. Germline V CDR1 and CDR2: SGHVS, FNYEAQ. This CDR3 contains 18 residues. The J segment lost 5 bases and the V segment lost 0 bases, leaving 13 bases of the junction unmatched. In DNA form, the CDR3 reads TGTGCCAGCAGCTTAGCGGTCGGAGGGGGCCTAGCGGGAGACGAGCAGTACTTC. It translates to CASSLAVGGGLAGDEQYF.